Listed below are T cell receptor beta chains from one sample, sequenced in a study of blood T cell repertoires in COVID-19. Method: immunoSEQ multiplex PCR; TCRdb's copy keeps in-frame clones and lacks some. The sample includes around 74,000 clones, more than 75% of them seen just once. The specimen sequenced was peripheral blood. Receptors originate from a woman of 80 years or more with active or convalescent COVID-19. Each CDR3 is given with its conserved first and last residue. A D gene is named only where the DNA matches it firmly. Not all rows give a size; the values are once, few, many and, for expanded clones, a class.

TRBJ1-4 - TRBV19 TRBD1 CASSAGQGQTTNEKLFF
TRBJ1-3 - TRBV10-3 - CAISEGGQISGNTIYF
TRBJ1-5 once TRBV19 - CACGVGARGNQPQHF
TRBJ1-2 - TRBV6-6 - CASAPRGGNGYTF
TRBJ2-2 - TRBV7-3 - CASSSSLTGELFF
TRBJ1-2 once TRBV30 TRBD1 CAWRAGGGVGYTF
TRBJ2-4 - TRBV19 - CASSIDWGFGSAAKNIQYF
TRBJ2-1 once TRBV6-5 TRBD1 CASSLIQGAHEQFF
TRBJ1-1 - TRBV24-1 - CATSDNTRGYEAFF
TRBJ1-5 - TRBV21-1 - CASSKAGQGATISHQPQHF
TRBJ1-1 large TRBV5-6 - CASSLSSGMAFF
TRBJ1-5 - TRBV19 TRBD1 CASSLQGDQPQHF
TRBJ1-2 - TRBV7-2 - CASSLLTVNYGYTF
TRBJ1-5 - TRBV19 - CASSRVPGEPQHF
TRBJ1-2 once TRBV2 TRBD1 CASSLRTGSTNYGYTF
TRBJ2-2 - TRBV6-5 TRBD1 CASSRDRGAGELFF
TRBJ2-7 - TRBV30 - CAWSVGGGSYEQYF
TRBJ1-4 - TRBV6-1 - CASSEPGALWGKLFF
TRBJ1-5 once TRBV28 TRBD1 CASSRGGTGGNQPQHF
TRBJ1-3 - TRBV18 - CASSPPGIFSGNTIYF
TRBJ1-5 - TRBV28 - CASSLITGSPNQPQHF
TRBJ2-3 once TRBV15 TRBD1 CATSLSDRVVTDTQYF
TRBJ2-4 - TRBV6-5 - CASSLTQAAKNIQYF
TRBJ2-3 - TRBV6-1 - CASSAAGATSTDTQYF
TRBJ1-1 - TRBV28 TRBD1 CASSLGGTGGTEAFF
TRBJ1-1 - TRBV6-5 - CASSYGGAANTEAFF
TRBJ2-2 - TRBV3-1/TRBV3-2 TRBD1 CASSHGTGWTGELFF
TRBJ1-2 few TRBV19 - CASSIPSILYGYTF
TRBJ2-7 - TRBV5-1 TRBD1 CASALQGASGEQYF
TRBJ2-3 - TRBV6-2/TRBV6-3 TRBD2 CASSYGVAGAGDTQYF
TRBJ1-1 once TRBV28 TRBD1 CASSPGVTGGLNTEAFF
TRBJ1-1 - TRBV5-1 - CASSLLSDTEAFF
TRBJ2-7 - TRBV5-1 - CASSGRRAGPSSPYEQYF
TRBJ1-1 - TRBV19 - CASSPTVMNTEAFF
TRBJ1-3 once TRBV28 - CASFAGNSGNTIYF
TRBJ2-5 - TRBV3-1/TRBV3-2 - CASSQEQVQETQYF
TRBJ1-2 - TRBV28 - CAARIGGGYTF
TRBJ2-2 - TRBV5-4 - CASSRRGANTGELFF
TRBJ1-2 once TRBV13 TRBD1 CASSLAPGGGYTF
TRBJ2-2 - TRBV4-3 TRBD2 CASSQDRSSGTNTGELFF
TRBJ2-1 few TRBV5-1 - CASSEVSGNEQFF